This paragraph covers one T cell receptor beta chain sequence. Authors' data handling: Reference gene primer amplification gave estimated nucleated cell counts. Libraries were prepared by immunoSEQ multiplex PCR; TCRdb keeps only in-frame clonotypes and omits some of them. The V and J calls and clone size come from that table; D and trimming were worked out from the DNA. The table includes around 19,000 clones, around 90% detected once. The data were taken from a study of blood T cell repertoires in COVID-19. For the study at large: Both acute and convalescent COVID-19 samples were obtained from the United States, Italy and Spain. Sources were T cells, B-cell-depleted T cells, or PBMCs; the material itself was cDNA or gDNA.

The germline V gene has CDR1 SGHTA and CDR2 FQGNSA. V was shortened by 7 bases and J by 6 bases, with 10 bases between the two germline ends. The CDR3 spans 12 residues. This clonotype was sampled from a human donor in a cohort sampled during active COVID-19. The sequencing sample was made of peripheral blood. The chain has TRBV7-2 and TRBJ1-5; no clear D. The CDR3 sequence is CASNLPPQPQHF. The DNA for the CDR3 is TGTGCCAGCAACCTACCGCCTCAGCCCCAGCATTTT.